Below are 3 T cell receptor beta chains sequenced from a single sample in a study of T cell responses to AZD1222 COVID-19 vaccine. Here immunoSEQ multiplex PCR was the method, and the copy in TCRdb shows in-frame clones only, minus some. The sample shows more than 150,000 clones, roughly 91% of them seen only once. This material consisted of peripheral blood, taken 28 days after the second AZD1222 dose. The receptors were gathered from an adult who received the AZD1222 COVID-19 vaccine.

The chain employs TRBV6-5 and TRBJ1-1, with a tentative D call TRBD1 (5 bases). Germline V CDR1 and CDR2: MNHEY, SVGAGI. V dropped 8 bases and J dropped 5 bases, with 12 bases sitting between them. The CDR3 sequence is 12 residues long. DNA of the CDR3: TGTGCCAGCTACTGGGGGGGGACTGAAGCTTTCTTT. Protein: CASYWGGTEAFF.

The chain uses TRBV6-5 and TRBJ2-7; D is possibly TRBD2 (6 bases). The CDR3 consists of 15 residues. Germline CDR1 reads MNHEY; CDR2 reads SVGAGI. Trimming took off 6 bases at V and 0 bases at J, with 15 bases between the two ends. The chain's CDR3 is CASRHPSALSYEQYF. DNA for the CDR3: TGTGCCAGCAGGCACCCTAGCGCCCTCTCCTACGAGCAGTACTTC.

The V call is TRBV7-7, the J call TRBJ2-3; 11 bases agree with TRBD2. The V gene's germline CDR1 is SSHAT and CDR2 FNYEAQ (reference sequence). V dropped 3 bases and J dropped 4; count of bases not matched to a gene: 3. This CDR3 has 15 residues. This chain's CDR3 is CASSLLAGGPDTQYF. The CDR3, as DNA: TGTGCCAGCAGCTTGCTAGCGGGGGGCCCAGATACGCAGTATTTT.